Shown below are 17 T cell receptor beta chains from a single sample sequenced in a study of vaccination effects on CD4 cells after COVID-19. These TCRs are of unknown antigen specificity. With the ViraFEST assay, the study expanded antigen-specific CD4+ T cells using viral peptide pools, then sequenced them. Culture proceeded for more than nine days, and CD4+ T cells were then isolated. No vaccinee had earlier SARS-CoV-2 infection, and nucleocapsid antibodies were negative. The protocol was immunoSEQ multiplex PCR, while the TCRdb copy is restricted to in-frame clones and leaves out a portion. The data hold about 71,000 clones, with approximately 72% observed a single time. The material was CD4+ T cells from PBMCs cultured with HCoV-OC43 spike peptides, obtained before COVID-19 vaccination. The subset is: HCoV-OC43 spike overlapping peptide pool stimulation. These receptors all stem from a human donor who received a COVID-19 vaccine.

The gene calls are TRBV10-3 and TRBJ1-6; 7 bases align to TRBD1. The V and J ends lost 7 bases and 6 bases, in that order; junction bases with no gene match: 6. CDR1 is ENHRY, CDR2 SYGVKD, per germline. This CDR3 region has 14 residues. The CDR3: CAIIFNRGNSPLHF. The CDR3 DNA reads TGTGCCATCATTTTTAACAGGGGTAATTCACCCCTCCACTTT.

This chain uses TRBV19 with TRBJ2-3; 7 bases match TRBD1. Germline V CDR1 and CDR2: LNHDA, SQIVND (reference sequence). The CDR3 extends over 12 amino acids. Trimming cost V 9 bases and J 4 bases; bases outside gene matches: 4. This CDR3 is CASHDRADTQYF. CDR3 nucleotide sequence: TGTGCCAGCCACGACAGGGCAGATACGCAGTATTTT.

The chain uses TRBV5-6 and TRBJ2-1; 12 nucleotides match TRBD2. Trimming cost V 0 bases and J 0 bases; bases outside gene matches: 1. CDR3 length: 17 residues. Germline V CDR1 and CDR2: SGHDT, YYEEEE. The CDR3: CASSLVLAGGSYNEQFF. In nucleotides, the CDR3 is TGTGCCAGCAGCTTGGTACTAGCGGGGGGCTCCTACAATGAGCAGTTCTTC.

Only a few counts were recorded for this clone. The chain links TRBV7-3 to TRBJ2-2; D is undetermined. The germline CDR1 and CDR2 sequences are SGHTA and FQGTGA. V lost 2 bases to trimming and J lost 3 bases, with 4 bases between them. The length of the CDR3 is 13 residues. Written as DNA, the CDR3 is TGTGCCAGCAGCTTATCCTACACCGGGGAGCTGTTTTTT. Translating gives CASSLSYTGELFF.

J is TRBJ1-1 and V is TRBV5-1; 10 bases fit TRBD1. Trimming at V came to 1 base and at J to 5 bases, leaving 5 bases not matched to a gene. CDR1 is SGHRS and CDR2 is YFSETQ in the germline V gene. The CDR3 is 15 amino acids. The CDR3 reads CASSLSTGGRTEAFF. The CDR3 DNA is TGCGCCAGCAGCTTGTCGACAGGGGGCAGGACTGAAGCTTTCTTT.

The chain employs TRBV4-3 and TRBJ1-2; D not resolved. The CDR3 totals 15 residues. V was clipped by 0 bases and J by 4 bases, with 12 bases between them. Germline loops: CDR1 LGHNA, CDR2 YSLEER. The CDR3 reads CASSQDRSAAYGYTF. The DNA of the CDR3 is TGCGCCAGCAGCCAAGATCGGTCAGCCGCCTATGGCTACACCTTC.

This clone was counted a few times. V and J are TRBV6-4 and TRBJ1-5; the D is unclear. This CDR3 has 13 residues. The germline V and J ends were trimmed by 4 bases and 4 bases, with 8 bases remaining between them. Germline lookup yields CDR1 MRHNA and CDR2 SNTAGT. This chain's CDR3 is CASSVPGNQPQHF. The CDR3 DNA sequence: TGTGCCAGCAGTGTCCCCGGGAATCAGCCCCAGCATTTT.

The chain has TRBV28 and TRBJ1-2; 7 nucleotides match TRBD1. V lost 6 bases and J lost 8; bases outside the gene matches: 12. The V gene's germline CDR1 is MDHEN and CDR2 SYDVKM. The CDR3 runs 14 residues. The CDR3: CASSTVGTAGGYTF. The CDR3 DNA reads as TGTGCCAGCAGCACCGTCGGGACAGCGGGAGGCTACACCTTC.

This chain links TRBV12-3 or TRBV12-4 with TRBJ2-5; D could derive from TRBD1 or TRBD2 (6 bases each). The CDR3 contains 13 residues. Trimming took off 4 bases at V and 5 bases at J, with 11 bases between the two ends. The chain's CDR3 is CASSWGAPETQYF. DNA of the CDR3: TGTGCCAGCAGTTGGGGGGCGCCGGAGACCCAGTACTTC.

This chain uses TRBV10-3 with TRBJ1-2, with D unresolved. V was clipped by 2 bases and J by 1 base, with 11 bases between them. Germline-derived CDR1 and CDR2 are ENHRY and SYGVKD. This CDR3 spans 15 amino acids. CDR3 DNA: TGTGCCATCAGTGAGGCTCCAACAGTTAACTATGGCTACACCTTC. Protein sequence: CAISEAPTVNYGYTF.

Here the CDR3 DNA reads TGCGCCAGCAGCTTAACGGGTCCCACAGATACGCAGTATTTT. Translating gives CASSLTGPTDTQYF. This chain joins TRBV5-1 and TRBJ2-3, with no clear D. The V end was cut by 2 bases, the J end by 2 bases, with 9 bases between. The CDR3 runs 14 residues. Germline V gene sequence: CDR1 SGHRS, CDR2 YFSETQ. The full variable domain, rest sourced from reference TRBV5-1 and TRBJ2-3, is KAGVTQTPRYLIKTRGQQVTLSCSPISGHRSVSWYQQTPGQGLQFLFEYFSETQRNKGNFPGRFSGRQFSNSRSEMNVSTLELGDSALYLCASSLTGPTDTQYFGPGTRLTVL.

This clone came up a few times. V and J are TRBV6-2 or TRBV6-3 and TRBJ1-5; D is perhaps TRBD1 (6 bases). Germline lookup yields CDR1 MNHEY and CDR2 SVGEGT. This CDR3 is built from 15 residues. The ends were cut back, 4 bases at V and 2 bases at J, with 12 bases in the middle. DNA for the CDR3: TGTGCCAGCAGTTCTGCAGGGGCTGGCAATCAGCCCCAGCATTTT. Translation gives CASSSAGAGNQPQHF.

This rearrangement joins TRBV19 to TRBJ2-4; either TRBD1 or TRBD2 may supply D (6 bases each). Per the germline V gene, CDR1 is LNHDA and CDR2 is SQIVND (reference sequence). This CDR3 is built from 17 residues. V lost 7 bases and J 0 bases, leaving 19 bases between the germline ends. Written as DNA, the CDR3 is TGTGCCAGTACCCCCAGGGGACTTCAGGAAGCCAAAAACATTCAGTACTTC. Translating gives CASTPRGLQEAKNIQYF.

The CDR3 sequence: CASRMGNTEAFF. The CDR3 DNA sequence: TGTGCCAGCAGAATGGGGAACACTGAAGCTTTCTTT. The V and J genes are TRBV27 and TRBJ1-1; no clear D gene. The germline V and J ends were trimmed by 6 bases and 1 base, with 6 bases remaining between them. CDR1 and CDR2 from the germline V gene are MNHEY and SMNVEV (reference sequence). The CDR3 consists of 12 residues.

This rearrangement joins TRBV2 to TRBJ1-6; 7 bases are a match to TRBD1. Germline assignment: CDR1 SNHLY and CDR2 FYNNEI. This CDR3 has 13 residues. V lost 10 bases, J lost 7 bases, and 7 bases stayed unmatched. CDR3 coding DNA: TGTGCCAACCGCGGGACAGAGAATTCACCCCTCCACTTT. Protein: CANRGTENSPLHF.

This sequence joins TRBV7-3 and TRBJ1-6; D is possibly TRBD1 (6 bases). CDR3 size: 15 residues. Germline assignment: CDR1 SGHTA and CDR2 FQGTGA. Trimming took 4 bases from V and 7 from J, leaving 14 bases between them. The CDR3 is CASSSSPTGNSPLHF. CDR3 DNA: TGTGCCAGCAGCTCGTCCCCGACAGGAAATTCACCCCTCCACTTT.

This clone has only a few counts. The chain uses TRBV12-3 or TRBV12-4 and TRBJ2-3; either TRBD1 or TRBD2 may supply D (5 bases each). This CDR3 spans 13 amino acids. Trimming removed 5 bases at V and 2 bases at J, with 8 bases between. The CDR3 DNA sequence: TGTGCCAGCAGTGCCGGGACCACAGATACGCAGTATTTT. The encoded protein is CASSAGTTDTQYF.